These 19 T cell receptor beta chains were all obtained from the same sample, sequenced in a study of T cells after posttransplantation cyclophosphamide. A marrow graft followed busulfan-fludarabine conditioning, with cyclophosphamide on days +3 and +4. Clones were sequenced by immunoSEQ multiplex PCR, and TCRdb holds only the in-frame ones, with some missing. The sample has tens of thousands of clones, 86% seen once. The sequencing here drew on PBMCs, taken after allogeneic stem cell transplant with posttransplant cyclophosphamide. These receptors all come from a female patient aged 30-39 years who received an allogeneic stem cell transplant from an unrelated donor, was CMV-positive, and had no GVHD. Some T cells may originate from the graft donor.

This chain uses TRBV7-6 with TRBJ1-6; 9 bases agree with TRBD1. Germline CDR1 is SGHVS and CDR2 is FNYEAQ. This CDR3 is 14 amino acids long. V was pared by 4 bases and J by 6 bases, with 1 base of the junction left unmatched. The CDR3 is CASSSDRGNSPLHF. DNA of the CDR3: TGTGCCAGCAGCTCGGACAGGGGTAATTCACCCCTCCACTTT.

The chain joins TRBV12-5 to TRBJ1-3; a possible D gene is TRBD1 (5 bases). The CDR3 sequence is 15 residues long. Trimming pared 5 bases from V and 1 base from J, leaving 12 bases between. Per germline, CDR1 LGHNT and CDR2 FRNRAP. The CDR3 here is CASGLSGESGNTIYF. As DNA, the CDR3 is TGTGCTAGTGGTCTCTCGGGGGAGTCTGGAAACACCATATATTTT.

In DNA, the CDR3 is TGTGCCAGCAGCCAAGTAGCGCGGGGCCGCACAGATACGCAGTATTTT. As protein: CASSQVARGRTDTQYF. This chain links TRBV4-2 with TRBJ2-3, with D possibly matching TRBD2 (6 bases). Trimming took off 1 base at V and 1 base at J, with 12 bases between the two ends. CDR3 size: 16 residues. Germline CDR1 is LGHNA and CDR2 is YNFKEQ.

The V call is TRBV7-4, the J call TRBJ1-1; TRBD1 agrees at 9 bases. The CDR3 runs to 16 residues. Germline loops: CDR1 SGHVT, CDR2 SQSDAQ. The J segment lost 1 base and the V segment lost 5 bases, leaving 8 bases of the junction unmatched. The CDR3, as DNA: TGTGCCAGCAGCCTCCCCGGGACAGGGAGGAACACTGAAGCTTTCTTT. Amino acid sequence: CASSLPGTGRNTEAFF. Filled out from reference TRBV7-4 and TRBJ1-1, the complete variable domain reads GAGVSQSPRYKVAKRGRDVALRCDSISGHVTLYWYRQTLGQGSEVLTYSQSDAQRDKSGRPSGRFSAERPERSVSTLKIQRTEQGDSAVYLCASSLPGTGRNTEAFFGQGTRLTVV.

In this sample, this clone turned up once. V gene TRBV6-4 combines with J gene TRBJ2-3; TRBD2 matches at 9 bases. The ends lost 4 bases at V and 3 bases at J; junction bases unmatched: 8. The CDR3 has 16 amino acids. Germline loops: CDR1 MRHNA, CDR2 SNTAGT. The CDR3: CASSALSGGLTDTQYF. CDR3 coding DNA: TGTGCCAGCAGTGCCTTAAGCGGGGGGCTGACAGATACGCAGTATTTT.

V gene TRBV4-1 combines with J gene TRBJ1-1, with D possibly matching TRBD1 (6 bases). This CDR3 is built from 19 residues. Germline V gives CDR1 MGHRA, CDR2 YSYEKL. The V end lost 6 bases, the J end lost 5 bases, and 31 bases lay between the germline ends. In DNA, the CDR3 is TGCGCCAGCAGTGTGTCTTTGCGGGCGCGGGCCGGAAGGGGGACTGAAGCTTTCTTT. Translated, it gives CASSVSLRARAGRGTEAFF.

This chain links TRBV28 with TRBJ2-7, with 7 bases lining up with TRBD1. J lost 7 bases, V lost 3 bases, and 9 bases had no gene match. The CDR3 length is 14 residues. Germline CDR1 reads MDHEN; CDR2 reads SYDVKM. The CDR3 bases are TGTGCCAGCAGTTTCGACAGGGTGAGGAAAGAGCAGTACTTC. Its protein is CASSFDRVRKEQYF. The full variable domain, rest sourced from reference TRBV28 and TRBJ2-7, is DVKVTQSSRYLVKRTGEKVFLECVQDMDHENMFWYRQDPGLGLRLIYFSYDVKMKEKGDIPEGYSVSREKKERFSLILESASTNQTSMYLCASSFDRVRKEQYFGPGTRLTVT.

This rearrangement joins TRBV5-1 to TRBJ2-1, with 9 bases lining up with TRBD1. The CDR3 covers 16 residues. Germline values: CDR1 SGHRS, CDR2 YFSETQ. The trim removed 0 bases at V and 4 bases at J, leaving 5 bases unmatched. This chain's CDR3 is CASSLDGQGLYNEQFF. DNA of the CDR3: TGCGCCAGCAGCTTGGACGGACAGGGGTTATACAATGAGCAGTTCTTC.

The chain is built from TRBV11-3 and TRBJ2-1; 7 bases agree with TRBD1. Germline CDR1 is SGHNT and CDR2 is YENEEA. V trimming: 10 bases; J trimming: 0 bases; junction bases outside the gene matches: 9. The CDR3 is 15 amino acids. As DNA, the CDR3 is TGTGCCACCCAATACCGGGACAGCTCCTACAATGAGCAGTTCTTC. Protein product: CATQYRDSSYNEQFF.

The chain combines TRBV5-1 with TRBJ2-7; 11 bases are a match to TRBD2. The CDR3 is 17 amino acids. The trim removed 1 base at V and 0 bases at J, leaving 6 bases unmatched. Germline values: CDR1 SGHRS, CDR2 YFSETQ. The CDR3 sequence is CASSLSSGGPSSYEQYF. The CDR3 DNA sequence: TGCGCCAGCAGCTTGTCTAGCGGGGGGCCCAGCTCCTACGAGCAGTACTTC.

The chain has TRBV18 and TRBJ2-1; no definite D call. Per the germline V gene, CDR1 is KGHSH and CDR2 is LQKENI. V shed 2 bases and J shed 0 bases, with 11 bases lying between them. This CDR3 has 16 residues. This CDR3 reads CASSPTFPGSYNEQFF. The CDR3 DNA reads as TGTGCCAGCTCACCAACGTTCCCGGGCTCCTACAATGAGCAGTTCTTC.

This clone was seen more than once but under ten times. The CDR3 region is CASSSGQGLDEQFF. The CDR3 region has the DNA TGTGCCAGCAGCTCGGGACAGGGGTTGGATGAGCAGTTCTTC. The rearrangement joins TRBV7-3 to TRBJ2-1; 10 bases fit TRBD1. J was trimmed by 8 bases and V by 4 bases; bases with no gene match: 5. The CDR3 consists of 14 residues. The germline gives CDR1 SGHTA, CDR2 FQGTGA.

The chain has TRBV7-9 and TRBJ1-1; D uncertain. CDR3 length equals 15 residues. The germline V gene has CDR1 SEHNR and CDR2 FQNEAQ (reference sequence). Trimming removed 1 base from V and 4 bases from J, with 13 bases in between. The CDR3 sequence: CASSLGQKAGTEAFF. As DNA, the CDR3 is TGTGCCAGCAGCTTAGGGCAGAAGGCAGGCACTGAAGCTTTCTTT.

This chain uses TRBV4-1 with TRBJ2-2; 8 bases are a match to TRBD2. Germline assignment: CDR1 MGHRA and CDR2 YSYEKL. CDR3 length equals 17 residues. The junction had 8 bases not matched to a gene; V was cut back by 1 base and J by 4 bases. Written as DNA, the CDR3 is TGCGCCAGCAGCCAAGTCATCCCCGGGGGGGGCACCGGGGAGCTGTTTTTT. It is translated as CASSQVIPGGGTGELFF.

This clone was detected only once. The chain uses TRBV7-9 and TRBJ2-3, with D possibly being TRBD2 (5 bases). The germline V and J ends were trimmed by 3 bases and 0 bases, with 7 bases remaining between them. The CDR3 is 14 amino acids. Germline CDR1 reads SEHNR; CDR2 reads FQNEAQ (reference sequence). The CDR3 sequence: CASSLGDSTDTQYF. The CDR3 DNA sequence: TGTGCCAGCAGCTTGGGAGACAGCACAGATACGCAGTATTTT.

The chain is built from TRBV11-2 and TRBJ2-3, with TRBD2 matching 7 bases. The J segment lost 5 bases and the V segment lost 5 bases, leaving 13 bases of the junction unmatched. The CDR3 length is 16 residues. Germline CDR1 SGHAT, CDR2 FQNNGV. In DNA, the CDR3 is TGTGCCAGCAGCATCTTGGTGTGGGGGGAGGGAGATACGCAGTATTTT. Its protein product is CASSILVWGEGDTQYF.

The chain links TRBV2 to TRBJ2-3; TRBD1 matches at 9 bases. Germline lookup yields CDR1 SNHLY and CDR2 FYNNEI. The CDR3 has 15 residues. Germline trimming cut 11 bases from V and 5 bases from J; bases unmatched to any gene: 14. This CDR3 reads CAGKARDRARDTQYF. The DNA for the CDR3 is TGTGCCGGCAAGGCTCGGGACAGGGCCAGAGATACGCAGTATTTT.

J is TRBJ1-2 and V is TRBV5-4; 7 bases agree with TRBD1. Germline V gene sequence: CDR1 SGHNT, CDR2 YYREEE (reference sequence). V shed 1 base, J shed 8 bases, and the junction held 11 bases outside the gene matches. This CDR3 is 15 amino acids long. The CDR3 loop is CASSLMGQRSAGYTF. The CDR3 DNA is TGTGCCAGCAGCTTGATGGGACAGCGGTCTGCGGGCTACACCTTC.

CDR3: CASSYGRAYNEQFF. The DNA of the CDR3 is TGTGCCAGCAGCTACGGCAGGGCCTACAATGAGCAGTTCTTC. The chain combines TRBV5-8 with TRBJ2-1; possible D gene TRBD1, 5 bases. There are 14 residues in the CDR3. The germline V gene has CDR1 SGHTS and CDR2 YDEGEE. V was pared by 3 bases and J by 2 bases, with 9 bases between.